This T cell receptor (beta chain) was recorded in a study of blood T cells in healthy people across ages. This clonotype was seen a few times. Combining a sample-barcoded 5' primer with a J-beta primer mix, a second PCR ran for about 6 to 12 cycles. TCRdb re-called the 5' RACE reads through MiXCR, storing one row per CDR3 protein. This table has about 1.5 million distinct CDR3 sequences, approximately 39% appearing once. Sequenced input: blood. The source of this sequence is a woman under 30 in good health.

The CDR3 nucleotides read TGCGCCAGCAGCAAGGACATGAACTCCTACGAGCAGTACTTC. It translates to CASSKDMNSYEQYF. V gene TRBV5-1 combines with J gene TRBJ2-7, with D maybe TRBD1 (5 bases). Germline V CDR1 and CDR2: SGHRS, YFSETQ. The length of the CDR3 is 14 residues. Trimming removed 4 bases at V and 0 bases at J, with 11 bases between.